These 13 T cell receptor beta chains originate from one sample sequenced in a study of OX40 agonist ivuxolimab in advanced cancers. Sequencing used immunoSEQ multiplex PCR; TCRdb keeps in-frame clones, though not all of them. The sample gives 70,000 to 90,000 clones, roughly 80% of which show up once; approximately 5% is in the top ten. Specimen: CD4+ or CD8+ T cells sorted from blood, collected in a trial of the OX40 agonist ivuxolimab. Receptors were obtained from an adult with an advanced solid tumor such as melanoma, head and neck, liver or kidney cancer.

This chain links TRBV11-3 with TRBJ2-7; 8 positions match TRBD1. The CDR3 consists of 13 residues. Trimming at V came to 5 bases and at J to 8 bases, leaving 8 bases not matched to a gene. Looked up from germline, CDR1 is SGHNT and CDR2 is YENEEA. CDR3 amino acids: CASSGQGEGKQYF. As DNA, the CDR3 is TGTGCCAGCAGCGGACAGGGCGAGGGTAAGCAGTACTTC.

V and J are TRBV5-1 and TRBJ2-3; TRBD2 agrees at 13 bases. Germline CDR1 and CDR2: SGHRS and YFSETQ. The CDR3 extends over 17 amino acids. V lost 6 bases to trimming and J lost 3 bases; unmatched junction nucleotides: 10. The CDR3 protein is CASKWQLAGGQTDTQYF. CDR3 bases: TGCGCCAGCAAATGGCAACTAGCGGGGGGGCAAACAGATACGCAGTATTTT.

This chain uses TRBV27 with TRBJ1-2, with a possible D match to TRBD1 (5 bases). Germline values: CDR1 MNHEY, CDR2 SMNVEV (reference sequence). V lost 2 bases and J 6 bases, leaving 13 bases between the germline ends. This CDR3 comprises 14 residues. The CDR3 here is CASSLGGGGNGYTF. The DNA of the CDR3 is TGTGCCAGCAGTTTAGGCGGTGGGGGGAATGGCTACACCTTC.

The rearrangement joins TRBV15 to TRBJ2-7; possibly TRBD1 for D (6 bases). CDR1 LNHNV and CDR2 YYDKDF come from the germline V gene (reference sequence). V lost 4 bases to trimming and J lost 9 bases, with 13 bases between them. The CDR3 runs 12 residues. CDR3 sequence: CATSTTGNVQYF. CDR3 nucleotide sequence: TGTGCCACCAGCACCACAGGGAATGTGCAGTACTTC.

The chain recombines TRBV5-1 with TRBJ1-2; D call uncertain. CDR1 and CDR2 (germline): SGHRS, YFSETQ. The CDR3 contains 15 residues. Trimming removed 0 bases at V and 2 bases at J, with 11 bases between. The CDR3, as DNA: TGCGCCAGCAGCTTGGCTCTGGCAGTAAACTATGGCTACACCTTC. This encodes CASSLALAVNYGYTF.

The chain carries TRBV11-2 and TRBJ2-3; maybe TRBD2 (6 bases). CDR3 length equals 15 residues. Germline V gives CDR1 SGHAT, CDR2 FQNNGV. Trimming shortened V by 3 bases and J by 0 bases, and 10 bases separated the two germline ends. DNA of the CDR3: TGTGCCAGCAGCTTGGCGGGGCGAAGCACAGATACGCAGTATTTT. It encodes CASSLAGRSTDTQYF.

The gene calls are TRBV2 and TRBJ1-4; 11 bases align to TRBD1. CDR3 size: 21 residues. Per the germline V gene, CDR1 is SNHLY and CDR2 is FYNNEI. V gave up 5 bases and J gave up 2 bases; unmatched junction bases: 19. The CDR3 DNA sequence: TGTGCCAGCAGTAACCGGGACAGGGGGGCAATCTTTGGGGCGACTAATGAAAAACTGTTTTTT. This translates into CASSNRDRGAIFGATNEKLFF.

V is TRBV5-1 and J is TRBJ2-5; 10 bases line up with TRBD1. V lost 6 bases, J lost 1 base, and 9 bases stayed unmatched. Germline-derived CDR1 and CDR2 are SGHRS and YFSETQ. The CDR3 extends over 16 amino acids. CDR3 in amino acids: CASNTRTGGSQETQYF. CDR3 sequence (DNA): TGCGCCAGCAACACCCGGACAGGGGGTTCCCAAGAGACCCAGTACTTC.

The chain combines TRBV6-5 with TRBJ2-5; no reliable D call. Germline loops: CDR1 MNHEY, CDR2 SVGAGI. The CDR3 consists of 12 residues. V was pared by 5 bases and J by 7 bases, with 11 bases between. The DNA for the CDR3 is TGTGCCAGCAGTGATCTGGGTGTGACCCAGTACTTC. It is translated as CASSDLGVTQYF.

J is TRBJ1-5 and V is TRBV5-5, with a possible D match to TRBD1 (5 bases). Germline V lookup: CDR1 SGHKS, CDR2 YYEKEE (reference sequence). Deletions cut 4 bases from V and 5 bases from J, with 16 bases between. This CDR3 contains 15 residues. The CDR3 protein is CASSPLTGTDQPQHF. The DNA for the CDR3 is TGTGCCAGCAGCCCCCTTACGGGGACGGATCAGCCCCAGCATTTT.

The chain has TRBV11-3 and TRBJ2-7; 14 bases are a match to TRBD2. Germline-derived CDR1 and CDR2 are SGHNT and YENEEA. The CDR3 runs to 17 residues. J gave up 5 bases and V 5 bases, and 11 bases lay outside the gene matches. This CDR3 is CASSPTLGLAGGDEQYF. The DNA of the CDR3 is TGTGCCAGCAGCCCAACCTTAGGACTAGCGGGAGGAGACGAGCAGTACTTC.

V and J are TRBV7-3 and TRBJ2-7; D is perhaps TRBD2 (6 bases). Trimming removed 1 base at V and 5 bases at J, with 18 bases between. This CDR3 is built from 16 residues. The V gene's germline CDR1 is SGHTA and CDR2 FQGTGA. Here the CDR3 reads CASSLKGAGSIHEQYF. The CDR3 DNA reads TGTGCCAGCAGCTTAAAAGGGGCGGGATCGATCCACGAGCAGTACTTC.

The V and J genes are TRBV13 and TRBJ1-1, with 9 bases matching TRBD1. There are 16 residues in the CDR3. V was pared by 4 bases and J by 4 bases, with 10 bases of the junction left unmatched. CDR1 and CDR2 (germline): PRHDT, FYEKMQ (reference sequence). In DNA form, the CDR3 reads TGTGCCAGCAGCTCACCCGGGACAGGGAGAGGCACTGAAGCTTTCTTT. Translated: CASSSPGTGRGTEAFF.